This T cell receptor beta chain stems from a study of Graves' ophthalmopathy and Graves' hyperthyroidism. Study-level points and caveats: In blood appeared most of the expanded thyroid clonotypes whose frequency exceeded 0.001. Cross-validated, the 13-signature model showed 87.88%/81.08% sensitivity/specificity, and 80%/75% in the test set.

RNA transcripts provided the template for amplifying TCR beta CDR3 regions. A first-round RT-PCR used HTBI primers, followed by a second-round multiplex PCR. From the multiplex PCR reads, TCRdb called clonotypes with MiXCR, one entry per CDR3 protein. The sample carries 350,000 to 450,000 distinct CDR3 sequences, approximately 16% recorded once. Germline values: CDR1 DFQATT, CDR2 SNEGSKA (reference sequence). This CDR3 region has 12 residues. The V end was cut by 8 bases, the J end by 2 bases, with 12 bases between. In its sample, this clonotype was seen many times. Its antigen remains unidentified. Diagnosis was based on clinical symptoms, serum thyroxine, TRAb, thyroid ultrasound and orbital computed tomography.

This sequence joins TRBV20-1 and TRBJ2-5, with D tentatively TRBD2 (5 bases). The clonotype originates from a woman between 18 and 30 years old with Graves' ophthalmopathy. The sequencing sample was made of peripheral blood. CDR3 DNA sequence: TGCAGTACCCCCGGCGGGCAAGAGACCCAGTACTTC. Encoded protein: CSTPGGQETQYF.